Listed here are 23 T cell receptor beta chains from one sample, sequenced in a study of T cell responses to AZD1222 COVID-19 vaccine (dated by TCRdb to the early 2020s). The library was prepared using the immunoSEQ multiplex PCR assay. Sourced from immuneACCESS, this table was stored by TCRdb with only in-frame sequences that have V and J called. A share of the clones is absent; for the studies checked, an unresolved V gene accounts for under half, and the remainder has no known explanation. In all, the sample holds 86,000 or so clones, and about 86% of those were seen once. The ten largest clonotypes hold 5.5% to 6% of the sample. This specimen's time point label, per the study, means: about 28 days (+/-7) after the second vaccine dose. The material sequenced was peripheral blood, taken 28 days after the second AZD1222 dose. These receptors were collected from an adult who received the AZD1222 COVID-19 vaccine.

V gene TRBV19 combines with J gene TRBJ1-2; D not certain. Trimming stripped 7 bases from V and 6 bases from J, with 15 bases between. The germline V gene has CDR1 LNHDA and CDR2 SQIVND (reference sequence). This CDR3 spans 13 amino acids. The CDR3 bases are TGTGCCAGTACCCTTCGTCAGACCGATGGCTACACCTTC. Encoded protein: CASTLRQTDGYTF.

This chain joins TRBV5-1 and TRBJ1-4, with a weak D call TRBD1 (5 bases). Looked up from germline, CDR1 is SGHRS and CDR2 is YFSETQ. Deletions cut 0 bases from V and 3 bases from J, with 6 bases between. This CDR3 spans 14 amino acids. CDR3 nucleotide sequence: TGCGCCAGCAGCTTGGCAGGGCCTAATGAAAAACTGTTTTTT. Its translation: CASSLAGPNEKLFF. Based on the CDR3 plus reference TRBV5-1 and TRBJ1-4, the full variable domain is KAGVTQTPRYLIKTRGQQVTLSCSPISGHRSVSWYQQTPGQGLQFLFEYFSETQRNKGNFPGRFSGRQFSNSRSEMNVSTLELGDSALYLCASSLAGPNEKLFFGSGTQLSVL.

CDR3 DNA: TGTGCCAGCAGTTACGGGGCGGCACGAAATCAGCCCCAGCATTTT. Amino acids: CASSYGAARNQPQHF. The chain recombines TRBV6-6 with TRBJ1-5, with D possibly TRBD1 on 5 matching bases. The length of the CDR3 is 15 residues. Germline CDR1 is MNHNY and CDR2 is SVGAGI (reference sequence). Between the trimmed V and J ends, which lost 2 bases and 4 bases, there was a span of 12 bases.

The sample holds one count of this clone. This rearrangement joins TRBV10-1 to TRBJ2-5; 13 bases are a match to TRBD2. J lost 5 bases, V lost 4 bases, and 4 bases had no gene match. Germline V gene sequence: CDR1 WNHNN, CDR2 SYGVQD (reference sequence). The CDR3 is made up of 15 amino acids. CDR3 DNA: TGCGCCAGCAGTGTGGGACTAGCGGGACAGGAGACCCAGTACTTC. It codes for CASSVGLAGQETQYF.

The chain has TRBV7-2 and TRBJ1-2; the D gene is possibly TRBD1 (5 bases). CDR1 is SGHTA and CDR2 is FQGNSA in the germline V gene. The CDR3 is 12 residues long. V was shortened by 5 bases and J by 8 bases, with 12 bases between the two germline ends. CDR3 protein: CASSTPGDGYTF. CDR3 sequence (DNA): TGTGCCAGCAGCACCCCCGGGGACGGCTACACCTTC.

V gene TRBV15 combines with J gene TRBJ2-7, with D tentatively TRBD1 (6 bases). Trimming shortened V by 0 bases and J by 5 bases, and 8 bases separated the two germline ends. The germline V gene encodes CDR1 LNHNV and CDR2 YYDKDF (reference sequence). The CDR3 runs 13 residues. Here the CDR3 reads CATSRDPGDEQYF. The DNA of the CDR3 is TGTGCCACCAGCAGAGATCCAGGGGACGAGCAGTACTTC.

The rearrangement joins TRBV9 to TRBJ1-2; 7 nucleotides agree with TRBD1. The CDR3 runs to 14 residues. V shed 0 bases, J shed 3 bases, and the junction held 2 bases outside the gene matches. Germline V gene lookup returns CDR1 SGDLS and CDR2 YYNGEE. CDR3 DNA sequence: TGTGCCAGCAGCGTAGGAGGGGGCGACTATGGCTACACCTTC. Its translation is CASSVGGGDYGYTF.

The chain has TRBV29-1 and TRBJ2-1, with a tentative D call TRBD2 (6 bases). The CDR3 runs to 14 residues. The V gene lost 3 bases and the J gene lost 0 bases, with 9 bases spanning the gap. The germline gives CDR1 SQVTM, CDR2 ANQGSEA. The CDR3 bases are TGCAGCGTTGACTGGGGGGACTCCTACAATGAGCAGTTCTTC. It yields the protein CSVDWGDSYNEQFF.

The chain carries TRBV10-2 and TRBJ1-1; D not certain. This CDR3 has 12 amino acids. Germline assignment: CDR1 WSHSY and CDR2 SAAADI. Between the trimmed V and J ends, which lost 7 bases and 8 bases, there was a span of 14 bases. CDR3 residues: CASKPLADEAFF. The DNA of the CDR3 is TGCGCCAGCAAGCCCCTGGCCGACGAAGCTTTCTTT.

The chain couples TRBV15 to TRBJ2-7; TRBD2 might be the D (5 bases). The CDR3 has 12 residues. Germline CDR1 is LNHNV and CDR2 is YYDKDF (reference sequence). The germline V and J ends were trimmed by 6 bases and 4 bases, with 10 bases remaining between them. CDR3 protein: CATSTGSYEQYF. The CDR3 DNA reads TGTGCCACCAGTACGGGGTCGTACGAGCAGTACTTC.

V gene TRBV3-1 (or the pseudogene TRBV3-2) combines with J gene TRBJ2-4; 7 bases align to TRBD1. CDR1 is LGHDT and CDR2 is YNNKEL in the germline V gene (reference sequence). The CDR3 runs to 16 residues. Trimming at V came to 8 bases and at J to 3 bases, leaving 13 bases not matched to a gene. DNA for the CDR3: TGTGCCAGCGGAAACAGGGGTGGGCCCTACAAAAACATTCAGTACTTC. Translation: CASGNRGGPYKNIQYF.

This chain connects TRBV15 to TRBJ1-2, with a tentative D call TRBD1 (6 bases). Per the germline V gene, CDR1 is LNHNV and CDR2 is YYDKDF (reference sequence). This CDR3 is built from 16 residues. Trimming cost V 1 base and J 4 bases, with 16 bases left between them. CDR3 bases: TGTGCCACCAGCAGAGTTCGGACGGGGGCCCCCTATGGCTACACCTTC. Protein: CATSRVRTGAPYGYTF.

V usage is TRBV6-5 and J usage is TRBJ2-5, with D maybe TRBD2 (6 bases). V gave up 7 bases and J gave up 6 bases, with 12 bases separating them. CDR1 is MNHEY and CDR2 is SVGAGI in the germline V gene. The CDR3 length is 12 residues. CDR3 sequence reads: CASTGVGKTQYF. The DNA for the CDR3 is TGTGCCAGCACGGGGGTAGGAAAGACCCAGTACTTC.

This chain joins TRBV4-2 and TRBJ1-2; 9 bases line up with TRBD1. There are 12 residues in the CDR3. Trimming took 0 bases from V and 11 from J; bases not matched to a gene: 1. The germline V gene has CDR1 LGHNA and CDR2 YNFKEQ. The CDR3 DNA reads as TGTGCCAGCAGCCAAGAACAGGGGGCTTACACCTTC. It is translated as CASSQEQGAYTF.

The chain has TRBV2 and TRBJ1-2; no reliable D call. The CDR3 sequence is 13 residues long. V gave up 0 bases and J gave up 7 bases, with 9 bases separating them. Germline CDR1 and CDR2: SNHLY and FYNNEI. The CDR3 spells CASSEAGISGYTF. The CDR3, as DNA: TGTGCCAGCAGTGAAGCAGGGATCTCTGGCTACACCTTC.

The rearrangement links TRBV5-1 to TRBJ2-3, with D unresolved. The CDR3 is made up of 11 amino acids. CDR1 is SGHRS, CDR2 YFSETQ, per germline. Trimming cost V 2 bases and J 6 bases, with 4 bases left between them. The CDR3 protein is CASSLEDTQYF. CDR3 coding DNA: TGCGCCAGCAGCTTAGAGGATACGCAGTATTTT.

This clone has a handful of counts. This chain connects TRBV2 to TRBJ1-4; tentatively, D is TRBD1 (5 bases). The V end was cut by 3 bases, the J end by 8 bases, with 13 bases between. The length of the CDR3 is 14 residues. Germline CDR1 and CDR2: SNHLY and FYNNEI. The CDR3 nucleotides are TGTGCCAGCAGTGACCCAGGGATCGGCGAAAAACTGTTTTTT. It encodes CASSDPGIGEKLFF.

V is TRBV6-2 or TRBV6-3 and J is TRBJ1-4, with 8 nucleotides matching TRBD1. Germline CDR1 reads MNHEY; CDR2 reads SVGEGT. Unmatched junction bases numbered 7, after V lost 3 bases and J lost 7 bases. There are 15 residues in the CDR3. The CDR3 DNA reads TGTGCCAGCAGTTATGACAGGGGTTTTGGTGAAAAACTGTTTTTT. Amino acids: CASSYDRGFGEKLFF.

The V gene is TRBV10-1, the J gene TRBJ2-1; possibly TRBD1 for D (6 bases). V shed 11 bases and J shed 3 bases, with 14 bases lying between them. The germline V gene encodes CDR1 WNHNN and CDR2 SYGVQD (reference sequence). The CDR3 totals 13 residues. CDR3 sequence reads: CAGRRGNYNEQFF. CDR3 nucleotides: TGCGCCGGCCGCAGGGGCAACTACAATGAGCAGTTCTTC.

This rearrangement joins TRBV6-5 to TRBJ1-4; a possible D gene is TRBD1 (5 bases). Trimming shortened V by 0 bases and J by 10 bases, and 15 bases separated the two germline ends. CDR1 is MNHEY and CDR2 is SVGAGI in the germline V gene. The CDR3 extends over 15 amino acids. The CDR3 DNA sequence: TGTGCCAGCAGTTACTCCGGGACCGCCTTGGGAAAACTGTTTTTT. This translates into CASSYSGTALGKLFF.

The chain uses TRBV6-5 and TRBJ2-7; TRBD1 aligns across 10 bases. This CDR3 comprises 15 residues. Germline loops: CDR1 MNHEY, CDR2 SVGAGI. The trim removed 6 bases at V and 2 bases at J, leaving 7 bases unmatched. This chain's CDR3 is CASSHRGTGAYEQYF. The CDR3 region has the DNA TGTGCCAGCAGCCACCGGGGGACAGGGGCCTACGAGCAGTACTTC.

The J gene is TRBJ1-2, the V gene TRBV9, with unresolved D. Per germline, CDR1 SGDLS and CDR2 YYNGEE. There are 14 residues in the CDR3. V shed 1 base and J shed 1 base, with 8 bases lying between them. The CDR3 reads CASSVSEGNYGYTF. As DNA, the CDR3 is TGTGCCAGCAGCGTAAGCGAGGGTAACTATGGCTACACCTTC.

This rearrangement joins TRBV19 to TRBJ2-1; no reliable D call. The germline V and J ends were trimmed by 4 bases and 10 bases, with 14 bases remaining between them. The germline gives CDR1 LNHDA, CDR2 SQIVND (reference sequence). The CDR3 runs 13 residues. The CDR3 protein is CASSTDWVREQFF. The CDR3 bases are TGTGCCAGTAGTACCGACTGGGTTCGGGAGCAGTTCTTC.